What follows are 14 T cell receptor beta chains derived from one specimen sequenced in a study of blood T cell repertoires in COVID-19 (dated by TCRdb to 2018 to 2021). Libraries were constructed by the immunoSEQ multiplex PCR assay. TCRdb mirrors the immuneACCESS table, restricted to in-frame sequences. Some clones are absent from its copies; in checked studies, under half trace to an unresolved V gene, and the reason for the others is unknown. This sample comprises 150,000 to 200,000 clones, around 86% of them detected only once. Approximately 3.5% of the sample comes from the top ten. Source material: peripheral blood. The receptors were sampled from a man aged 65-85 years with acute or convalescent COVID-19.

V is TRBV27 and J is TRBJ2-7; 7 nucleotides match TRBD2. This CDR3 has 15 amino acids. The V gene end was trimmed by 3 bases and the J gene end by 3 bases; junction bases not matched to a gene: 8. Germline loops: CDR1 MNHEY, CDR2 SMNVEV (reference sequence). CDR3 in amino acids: CASSLASGLLYEQYF. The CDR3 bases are TGTGCCAGCAGTTTGGCTAGCGGATTACTCTACGAGCAGTACTTC.

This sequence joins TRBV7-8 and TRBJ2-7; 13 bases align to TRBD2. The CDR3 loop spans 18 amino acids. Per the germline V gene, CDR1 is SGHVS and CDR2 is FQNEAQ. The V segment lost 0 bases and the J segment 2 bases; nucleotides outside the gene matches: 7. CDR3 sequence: CASSLAGTSGIRAYEQYF. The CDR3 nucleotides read TGTGCCAGCAGCTTAGCCGGGACTAGCGGGATTCGCGCCTACGAGCAGTACTTC. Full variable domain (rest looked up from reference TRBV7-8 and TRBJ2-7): GAGVSQSPRYKVAKRGQDVALRCDPISGHVSLFWYQQALGQGPEFLTYFQNEAQLDKSGLPSDRFFAERPEGSVSTLKIQRTQQEDSAVYLCASSLAGTSGIRAYEQYFGPGTRLTVT.

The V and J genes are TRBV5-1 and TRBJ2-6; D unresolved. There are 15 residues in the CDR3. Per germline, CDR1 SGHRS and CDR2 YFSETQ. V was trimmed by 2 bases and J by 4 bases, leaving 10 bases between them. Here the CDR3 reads CASSLIGTGANVLTF. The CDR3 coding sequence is TGCGCCAGCAGCTTAATCGGTACCGGGGCCAACGTCCTGACTTTC.

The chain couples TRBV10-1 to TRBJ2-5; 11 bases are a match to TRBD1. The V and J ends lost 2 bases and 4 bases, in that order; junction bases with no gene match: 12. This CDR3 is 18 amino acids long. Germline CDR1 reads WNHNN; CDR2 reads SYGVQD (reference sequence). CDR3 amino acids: CASSETDRGLSMRETQYF. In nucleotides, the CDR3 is TGCGCCAGCAGTGAGACGGACAGGGGGCTGTCGATGAGAGAGACCCAGTACTTC.

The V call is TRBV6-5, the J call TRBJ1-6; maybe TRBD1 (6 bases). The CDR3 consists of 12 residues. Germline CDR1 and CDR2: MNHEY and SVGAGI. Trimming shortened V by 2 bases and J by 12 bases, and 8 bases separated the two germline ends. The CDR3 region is CASSYPDRPLHF. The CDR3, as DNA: TGTGCCAGCAGTTACCCGGACAGACCCCTCCACTTT.

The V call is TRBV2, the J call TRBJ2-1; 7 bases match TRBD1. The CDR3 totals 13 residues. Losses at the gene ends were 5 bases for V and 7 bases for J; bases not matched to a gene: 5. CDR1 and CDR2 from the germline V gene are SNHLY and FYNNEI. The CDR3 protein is CASSTGAGNEQFF. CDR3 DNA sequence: TGTGCCAGCAGTACAGGGGCCGGGAATGAGCAGTTCTTC.

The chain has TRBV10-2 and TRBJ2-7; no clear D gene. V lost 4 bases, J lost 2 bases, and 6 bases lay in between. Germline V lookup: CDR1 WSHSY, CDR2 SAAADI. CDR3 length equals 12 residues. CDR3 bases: TGCGCCAGCAGTGGCAGGACCTACGAGCAGTACTTC. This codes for CASSGRTYEQYF.

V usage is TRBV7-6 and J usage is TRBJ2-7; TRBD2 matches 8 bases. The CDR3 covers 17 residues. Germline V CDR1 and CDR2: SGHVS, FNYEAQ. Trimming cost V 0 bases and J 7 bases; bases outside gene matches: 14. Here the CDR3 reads CASSLALGLADLREQYF. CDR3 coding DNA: TGTGCCAGCAGCTTAGCGCTTGGACTAGCTGATCTACGGGAGCAGTACTTC.

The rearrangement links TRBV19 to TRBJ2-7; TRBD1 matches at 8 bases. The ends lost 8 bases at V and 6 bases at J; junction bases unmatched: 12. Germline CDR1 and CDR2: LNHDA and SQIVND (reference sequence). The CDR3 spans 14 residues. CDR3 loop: CASHTTGGQGEQYF. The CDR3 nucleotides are TGTGCCAGTCACACAACAGGGGGACAAGGCGAGCAGTACTTC.

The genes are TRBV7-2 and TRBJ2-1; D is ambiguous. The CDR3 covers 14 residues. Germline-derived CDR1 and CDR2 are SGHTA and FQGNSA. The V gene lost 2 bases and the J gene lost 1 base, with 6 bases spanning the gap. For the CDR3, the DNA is TGTGCCAGCAGCTTATCTAGGTCCTACAATGAGCAGTTCTTC. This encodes CASSLSRSYNEQFF. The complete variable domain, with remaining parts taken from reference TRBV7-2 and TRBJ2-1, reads GAGVSQSPSNKVTEKGKDVELRCDPISGHTALYWYRQSLGQGLEFLIYFQGNSAPDKSGLPSDRFSAERTGGSVSTLTIQRTQQEDSAVYLCASSLSRSYNEQFFGPGTRLTVL.

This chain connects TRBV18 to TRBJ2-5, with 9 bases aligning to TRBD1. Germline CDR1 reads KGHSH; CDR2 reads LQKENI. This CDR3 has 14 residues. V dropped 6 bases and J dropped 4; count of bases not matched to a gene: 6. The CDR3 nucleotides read TGTGCCAGCTCCCTAGGGACAGGGATAGAGACCCAGTACTTC. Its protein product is CASSLGTGIETQYF.

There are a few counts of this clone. The CDR3 protein is CASSLSGTGDNEQFF. The CDR3 DNA sequence: TGTGCCAGCAGTTTATCGGGGACGGGAGACAATGAGCAGTTCTTC. The V call is TRBV6-5, the J call TRBJ2-1; a possible D gene is TRBD2 (6 bases). Per germline, CDR1 MNHEY and CDR2 SVGAGI. The V gene lost 4 bases and the J gene lost 5 bases, with 15 bases spanning the gap. There are 15 residues in the CDR3.

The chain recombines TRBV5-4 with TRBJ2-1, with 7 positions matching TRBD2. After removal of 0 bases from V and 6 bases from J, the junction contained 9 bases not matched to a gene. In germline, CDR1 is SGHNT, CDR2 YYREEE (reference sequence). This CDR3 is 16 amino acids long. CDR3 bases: TGTGCCAGCAGCTTGGGGAGGCTAGCGGATCTCAATGAGCAGTTCTTC. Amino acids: CASSLGRLADLNEQFF.

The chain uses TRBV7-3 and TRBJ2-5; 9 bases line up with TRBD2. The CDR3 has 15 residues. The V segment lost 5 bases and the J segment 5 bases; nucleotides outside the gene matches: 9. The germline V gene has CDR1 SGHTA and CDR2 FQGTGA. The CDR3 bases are TGTGCCAGCAGCCCTCGGGCGGGAGGGGGCGAGACCCAGTACTTC. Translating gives CASSPRAGGGETQYF.